This TCR beta chain was observed in a study of technical replicates of blood from a handful of donors. Clones were read by immunoSEQ multiplex PCR, and TCRdb kept only the in-frame ones, dropping some. The profile shows about 91,000 clones, 85% to 95% of them singletons. The CDR3 contains 15 residues. In germline, CDR1 is PRHDT, CDR2 FYEKMQ (reference sequence). V lost 5 bases and J lost 2, with 16 bases in between. This TCR came from a human donor in good health. The chain employs TRBV13 and TRBJ2-7; perhaps TRBD2 as D (5 bases). Material for sequencing was T cells isolated from PBMCs. The CDR3, as DNA: TGTGCCAGCAGCCTAACCGGGATCGGGACCTACGAGCAGTACTTC. Encoded protein: CASSLTGIGTYEQYF.